This T cell receptor (beta chain) was obtained from a study of identifying expanded T cells in peripheral blood. Findings of the study overall: Across healthy donors, higher total template counts meant significantly greater approximately 2-week count variance. Differentially abundant clones: approximately 1.3 between replicates, 15 to 17 at two to three weeks, less than 25 at four.

Collection occurred without any documented infections or immune events in donors. Comments on this clone: The antigen is undetermined.

Measured with immunoSEQ multiplex PCR; TCRdb has only the in-frame clones, and not every one. The sample lists about 86,000 clones; around 84% were seen once. The source material was blood. This receptor was obtained from a person aged 18 to 70 in good health.

The CDR3 bases are TGTGCCAGCAGGGGACAGATAAGCTCCTACGAGCAGTACTTC. This codes for CASRGQISSYEQYF. The chain uses TRBV6-1 and TRBJ2-7, with 7 bases matching TRBD1. CDR1 and CDR2 from the germline V gene are MNHNS and SASEGT. CDR3 size: 14 residues. The V segment lost 6 bases and the J segment 0 bases; nucleotides outside the gene matches: 5.